Sequencing of this T cell receptor beta chain was carried out in a study of T cell changes during pregnancy in multiple sclerosis. The CDR3 runs 15 residues. V lost 2 bases, J lost 7 bases, and 14 bases lay in between. Germline CDR1 and CDR2: MGHRA and YSYEKL. Sequencing used immunoSEQ multiplex PCR; TCRdb keeps in-frame clones, though not all of them. The sample shows approximately 45,000 clones, more than 85% of them seen only once. This TCR was sampled from a female donor with multiple sclerosis, enrolled in a pregnancy study. The V gene is TRBV4-1, the J gene TRBJ1-4; no reliable D call. This sample comprised CD8+ T cells from peripheral blood mononuclear cells, obtained in the second trimester of pregnancy. CDR3 protein: CASSQLERLSEKLFF. In nucleotides, the CDR3 is TGCGCCAGCAGCCAACTAGAGAGGCTATCTGAAAAACTGTTTTTT.